This is a list of T cell receptor beta chains from one sample in a study of blood T cell repertoires in COVID-19. Assay: immunoSEQ multiplex PCR; the TCRdb copy retains only in-frame clones and omits some. Found here are 350,000 to 450,000 clones, around 84% of them singletons; the top ten hold roughly 3.6%. Material: peripheral blood. These TCRs come from a woman between 18 and 29 years old with acute or convalescent COVID-19. Both conserved end residues are part of each CDR3. Not every row has a clone size; where given, it reads once, few, many or a size class.

J gene: TRBJ2-3
V gene: TRBV6-1
clone size: NA
CDR3 protein: CASSEIERGDTQYF

J gene: TRBJ2-7
V gene: TRBV19
clone size: few
CDR3 protein: CASSLTGLAINEQYF

J gene: TRBJ2-7
V gene: TRBV11-1
clone size: few
CDR3 protein: CASSNPDTERGEQYF

J gene: TRBJ1-2
V gene: TRBV2
clone size: NA
CDR3 protein: CATRTESNYGYTF

J gene: TRBJ2-1
V gene: TRBV27
clone size: NA
CDR3 protein: CASKEGDYYNEQFF

J gene: TRBJ1-4
V gene: TRBV2
clone size: NA
CDR3 protein: CASMDGLGGMGEKLFF

J gene: TRBJ1-1
V gene: TRBV10-1
clone size: once
CDR3 protein: CASSESRDSRKAFF

J gene: TRBJ1-1
V gene: TRBV4-1
clone size: few
CDR3 protein: CASSPRGPTEAFF

J gene: TRBJ1-4
V gene: TRBV7-9
clone size: NA
CDR3 protein: CASSFDTPTNEKLFF

J gene: TRBJ2-7
V gene: TRBV7-9
clone size: NA
CDR3 protein: CASSSRDRHYEQYF

J gene: TRBJ2-1
V gene: TRBV28
clone size: once
CDR3 protein: CASRGLAGPSSYNEQFF

J gene: TRBJ2-2
V gene: TRBV7-3
clone size: few
CDR3 protein: CASSLSTGGTGELFF

J gene: TRBJ1-1
V gene: TRBV7-9
clone size: NA
CDR3 protein: CASSLGRGAFF

J gene: TRBJ2-7
V gene: TRBV18
clone size: NA
CDR3 protein: CASSAGQGSFYEQYF

J gene: TRBJ2-4
V gene: TRBV4-2
clone size: NA
CDR3 protein: CASSQFSGDLAKNIQYF

J gene: TRBJ1-1
V gene: TRBV30
clone size: NA
CDR3 protein: CAWSPSRGGKGNTEAFF

J gene: TRBJ2-3
V gene: TRBV3-1/TRBV3-2
clone size: NA
CDR3 protein: CASSRLAGVLGTDTQYF

J gene: TRBJ2-3
V gene: TRBV28
clone size: few
CDR3 protein: CASSTTDTQYF

J gene: TRBJ2-2
V gene: TRBV5-1
clone size: NA
CDR3 protein: CASSLREGLTGELFF

J gene: TRBJ1-2
V gene: TRBV9
clone size: few
CDR3 protein: CASSVAADNYGYTF

J gene: TRBJ2-5
V gene: TRBV19
clone size: NA
CDR3 protein: CASRGGGRETQYF

J gene: TRBJ1-6
V gene: TRBV7-3
clone size: NA
CDR3 protein: CASSWDRVGSPLHF

J gene: TRBJ1-1
V gene: TRBV19
clone size: NA
CDR3 protein: CASSVQGQGGTEAFF

J gene: TRBJ1-2
V gene: TRBV6-5
clone size: NA
CDR3 protein: CASLGQSYGYTF

J gene: TRBJ2-7
V gene: TRBV28
clone size: NA
CDR3 protein: CASTYGGSSYEQYF

J gene: TRBJ2-3
V gene: TRBV13
clone size: NA
CDR3 protein: CASSLLGDTQYF

J gene: TRBJ1-1
V gene: TRBV27
clone size: NA
CDR3 protein: CASSLRTGGDRVGEAFF

J gene: TRBJ1-2
V gene: TRBV24-1
clone size: NA
CDR3 protein: CGTAVPNYGYTF

J gene: TRBJ1-6
V gene: TRBV30
clone size: NA
CDR3 protein: CAWSPGSGFSSPLHF

J gene: TRBJ1-6
V gene: TRBV6-5
clone size: NA
CDR3 protein: CASSSSSGGSPLHF

J gene: TRBJ2-5
V gene: TRBV14
clone size: NA
CDR3 protein: CASSHRGRAFRKTQYF

J gene: TRBJ1-6
V gene: TRBV5-6
clone size: once
CDR3 protein: CASSRPGRDSPLHF

J gene: TRBJ1-4
V gene: TRBV3-1/TRBV3-2
clone size: NA
CDR3 protein: CASSQDIWGLGEKLFF